A selection of T cell receptor beta chains follows, all from one sample in a study of shared clonotypes between healthy human individuals. Assay: immunoSEQ multiplex PCR; the TCRdb copy retains only in-frame clones and omits some. Among roughly 550,000 clones listed, 95% to 96% were seen once. Specimen: naive CD8+ T cells sorted from blood. The source is a woman between 25 and 40 years old in good health. Both conserved end residues are part of each CDR3. Each record gives: J gene, D gene, clone size, V gene, CDR3 DNA, CDR3 protein. A D gene is named only where the DNA matches it firmly. Only part of the rows carry a size: once, few, many, or a class if the clone is expanded.

J: TRBJ1-1
D: .
size: .
V: TRBV19
DNA: TGTGCCAGTAGTATCCCCTCCTTGAACACTGAAGCTTTCTTT
CDR3: CASSIPSLNTEAFF

J: TRBJ2-7
D: TRBD1
size: .
V: TRBV6-6
DNA: TGTGCCAGCAGTTACTCAGGGACAGGCACCTACGAGCAGTACTTC
CDR3: CASSYSGTGTYEQYF

J: TRBJ2-2
D: TRBD2
size: .
V: TRBV7-9
DNA: TGTGCCAGCGAGCGGGAGTTTACCGGGGAGCTGTTTTTT
CDR3: CASEREFTGELFF

J: TRBJ1-1
D: .
size: .
V: TRBV27
DNA: TGTGCCAGCAGTTCAGGGTATTTAGCTTTCTTT
CDR3: CASSSGYLAFF

J: TRBJ1-2
D: .
size: .
V: TRBV6-5
DNA: TGTGCCAGCAGTTACGGCAGGGGTAACTATGGCTACACCTTC
CDR3: CASSYGRGNYGYTF

J: TRBJ1-3
D: .
size: .
V: TRBV7-6
DNA: TGTGCCAGCAGCGCCGCAGGGACTGGAAACACCATATATTTT
CDR3: CASSAAGTGNTIYF

J: TRBJ2-3
D: TRBD2
size: .
V: TRBV7-6
DNA: TGTGCCAGCAGCCCACGAACTAGCGTGAGCACAGATACGCAGTATTTT
CDR3: CASSPRTSVSTDTQYF

J: TRBJ2-7
D: .
size: .
V: TRBV7-6
DNA: TGTGCCAGCAGCTTAGCGGTAGGGGCTTCCTACGAGCAGTACTTC
CDR3: CASSLAVGASYEQYF

J: TRBJ1-2
D: .
size: .
V: TRBV5-6
DNA: TGTGCCAGCAGCTTGTCCAGCGGAGTAGCTAACTATGGCTACACCTTC
CDR3: CASSLSSGVANYGYTF

J: TRBJ2-2
D: .
size: .
V: TRBV6-5
DNA: TGTGCCAGCAGCTCATCATCCGGGGAGCTGTTTTTT
CDR3: CASSSSSGELFF

J: TRBJ2-5
D: .
size: .
V: TRBV6-6
DNA: TGTGCCAGCAGTCACGAGGGGGAGACCCAGTACTTC
CDR3: CASSHEGETQYF

J: TRBJ1-2
D: TRBD1
size: .
V: TRBV29-1
DNA: TGCAGCGTTGTGGACAGGGGGCGCTTATATGGCTACACCTTC
CDR3: CSVVDRGRLYGYTF

J: TRBJ2-7
D: TRBD2
size: .
V: TRBV4-1
DNA: TGCGCCAGCAGCTACAACACCGGGACTAGCGGGAGGGCCGTTTCCGAGCAGTACTTC
CDR3: CASSYNTGTSGRAVSEQYF

J: TRBJ1-5
D: TRBD1
size: .
V: TRBV19
DNA: TGTGCCTCCTTGGGACAGGTTAGCAATCAGCCCCAGCATTTT
CDR3: CASLGQVSNQPQHF

J: TRBJ1-1
D: TRBD1
size: .
V: TRBV4-1
DNA: TGCGCCAGCAGCCAAGAATCCGGGACAGATGAAGCTTTCTTT
CDR3: CASSQESGTDEAFF

J: TRBJ1-2
D: TRBD1
size: .
V: TRBV7-9
DNA: TGTGCCAGCAGCTTAGGGCAGGGGGGGACAGAGGATGGCTACACCTTC
CDR3: CASSLGQGGTEDGYTF

J: TRBJ1-4
D: .
size: .
V: TRBV27
DNA: TGTGCCAGCAGTTTATCGACGGGGGGACGGGGAAAACTGTTTTTT
CDR3: CASSLSTGGRGKLFF

J: TRBJ2-1
D: .
size: .
V: TRBV6-1
DNA: TGTGCCAGCACCGAAAGGGGGAGAGGAGAGCAGTTCTTC
CDR3: CASTERGRGEQFF

J: TRBJ1-2
D: .
size: .
V: TRBV27
DNA: TGTGCCAGCAGTTTAGGTCCCAACTATGGCTACACCTTC
CDR3: CASSLGPNYGYTF

J: TRBJ2-1
D: TRBD2
size: once
V: TRBV7-8
DNA: TGTGCCAGCAGCATTATGGTAGCGGGAGCGTACAATGAGCAGTTCTTC
CDR3: CASSIMVAGAYNEQFF

J: TRBJ1-3
D: .
size: once
V: TRBV28
DNA: TGTGCCAGCAGTTTATTCCCGCCCCTCCAGGGACTCGGGGGGAACACCATATATTTT
CDR3: CASSLFPPLQGLGGNTIYF

J: TRBJ1-1
D: TRBD1
size: .
V: TRBV7-9
DNA: TGTGCCAGCAGCTTCCGGGACAGATACACTGAAGCTTTCTTT
CDR3: CASSFRDRYTEAFF

J: TRBJ1-3
D: .
size: once
V: TRBV28
DNA: TGTGCCAGCACCGGGATAGGGGAAGGAAACACCATATATTTT
CDR3: CASTGIGEGNTIYF

J: TRBJ1-4
D: .
size: .
V: TRBV10-1
DNA: TGCGCCAGCAGTAAGGCAGGCGGTGAAAAACTGTTTTTT
CDR3: CASSKAGGEKLFF

J: TRBJ1-2
D: .
size: .
V: TRBV9
DNA: TGTGCCAGCAGCGTAGAGGGGGGAGCCCTACTTGATGGCTACACCTTC
CDR3: CASSVEGGALLDGYTF

J: TRBJ1-1
D: .
size: .
V: TRBV5-8
DNA: TGTGCCAGCAGCGACAGGATGGGAGGCACTGAAGCTTCCTTT
CDR3: CASSDRMGGTEASF

J: TRBJ2-7
D: .
size: .
V: TRBV28
DNA: TGTGCCAGCAGTTCCTATTCCTCCGACTTGGGTTGGGACGAGCAGTACTTC
CDR3: CASSSYSSDLGWDEQYF

J: TRBJ1-1
D: .
size: .
V: TRBV7-8
DNA: TGTGCCAGCAGCACGGGACATATCTTAACGAACACTGAAGCTTTCTTT
CDR3: CASSTGHILTNTEAFF

J: TRBJ2-7
D: .
size: .
V: TRBV5-4
DNA: TGTGCCAGCAGCCCCGGGACTCAGAGCTCCTACGAGCAGTACTTC
CDR3: CASSPGTQSSYEQYF

J: TRBJ1-3
D: TRBD1
size: .
V: TRBV25-1
DNA: TGTGCCAGCAGTCCCCTGACAGGGGGGTCTGGAAACACCATATATTTT
CDR3: CASSPLTGGSGNTIYF

J: TRBJ1-2
D: .
size: .
V: TRBV6-1
DNA: TGTGCCAGCAGTGAATGGGCAGTACTTTATGGCTACACCTTC
CDR3: CASSEWAVLYGYTF

J: TRBJ2-2
D: .
size: .
V: TRBV11-2
DNA: TGTGCCAGCAGCTTAGATCAGTGGTTGGAGGACACCGGGGAGCTGTTTTTT
CDR3: CASSLDQWLEDTGELFF

J: TRBJ1-2
D: .
size: .
V: TRBV27
DNA: TGTGCCAGCAGCCCCGGGGGTGGGAACTATGGCTACACCTTC
CDR3: CASSPGGGNYGYTF

J: TRBJ2-7
D: .
size: .
V: TRBV7-8
DNA: TGTGCCAGCAGCTTGTTACCAATAACCGGGACCCCAATTAACTTC
CDR3: CASSLLPITGTPINF

J: TRBJ2-1
D: TRBD2
size: .
V: TRBV2
DNA: TGTGCCAGCAGTGAATCTAGACTAGCGGGAGATGCTGAGCAGTTCTTC
CDR3: CASSESRLAGDAEQFF

J: TRBJ2-7
D: .
size: .
V: TRBV6-5
DNA: TGTGCCAGCACCTTAGGGGGATGTGACGAGCAGTACTTC
CDR3: CASTLGGCDEQYF

J: TRBJ1-2
D: .
size: .
V: TRBV5-5
DNA: TGTGCCAGCAGCTTTGGGACCGGGAGCTATGGCTACACCTTC
CDR3: CASSFGTGSYGYTF

J: TRBJ2-1
D: TRBD2
size: .
V: TRBV5-6
DNA: TGTGCCAGCAGCACCCAGCTAGCGGGAGGGCAGGATGAGCAGTTCTTC
CDR3: CASSTQLAGGQDEQFF

J: TRBJ2-7
D: TRBD2
size: .
V: TRBV28
DNA: TGTGCCAGCAGTACTGCGCTAGCGGGAGGCCCCTACGAGCAGTACTTC
CDR3: CASSTALAGGPYEQYF

J: TRBJ1-5
D: .
size: .
V: TRBV19
DNA: TGTGCCAGTAGTCTGTTCTTGAGCAGGACATATAGCAATCAGCCCCAGCATTTT
CDR3: CASSLFLSRTYSNQPQHF